This T cell receptor (beta chain) derives from a study of blood T cell repertoires in COVID-19. Study at large: The origin of the acute and convalescent COVID-19 samples was the United States, Italy and Spain. PBMCs, B-cell-depleted T cells, or T cells provided the cDNA or gDNA that made up the material.

The CDR3 extends over 16 amino acids. CDR1 is SGHNT, CDR2 YYREEE, per germline (reference sequence). V gave up 3 bases and J gave up 3 bases; unmatched junction bases: 7. In the original workflow: Estimation of nucleated cell counts relied on the amplification of reference gene primers. Profiling relied on immunoSEQ multiplex PCR, and the TCRdb table lists in-frame clones only, not all of them. V and J calls and clone size are as listed in that table; D and trimming were resolved from the DNA. Found here are approximately 170,000 clones, around four fifths of them singletons; the top ten hold about 2.1%.

The clonotype comes from a woman of 80 years or more with acute or convalescent COVID-19. Sequencing was done on a sample of peripheral blood. V and J are TRBV5-4 and TRBJ2-3, with 10 bases lining up with TRBD1. The CDR3 DNA follows: TGTGCCAGCAGCTCTCGACAGGGGGCCCTGACAGATACGCAGTATTTT. Amino acids: CASSSRQGALTDTQYF.